This T cell receptor (beta chain) came from a study of blood T cell repertoires in COVID-19. As for the study in general: Specimens from acute and convalescent COVID-19 originated in the United States, Italy and Spain.

CDR3 size: 14 residues. V shed 5 bases and J shed 7 bases, with 18 bases lying between them. Germline V gene sequence: CDR1 SGHNT, CDR2 YYREEE (reference sequence). In the study's own analysis: From reference gene primer amplification, estimates of nucleated cell counts were derived. Here immunoSEQ multiplex PCR was the method, and the copy in TCRdb shows in-frame clones only, minus some. Clone size and V and J calls were adopted from that table, with D and trimming inferred from the DNA. The sample yields about 76,000 clones, 70% to 90% seen once. One Seattle source followed patients from active infection through their disease course.

This receptor was identified in a man between 60 and 75 years old with COVID-19, enrolled during active disease. The J gene is TRBJ2-5, the V gene TRBV5-4; D perhaps matches TRBD2 (5 bases). Specimen: peripheral blood. The CDR3, as DNA: TGTGCCAGCAGTTCCCCCGGGAAGGTTGGGACCCAGTACTTC. Its protein is CASSSPGKVGTQYF.